Given below is one T cell receptor beta chain in context. Its cognate antigen is unknown. This entry comes from a study of T cells expressing NK-cell markers. General observations from the study: The leading position in the CD3+CD56-NKG2C+ fraction of a few donors also went to these clonotypes. No clear determination of HCMV specificity was made for expanded NKG2C+ T cell clones.

The CDR3 is made up of 13 amino acids. Germline V gives CDR1 SGHNT, CDR2 YENEEA. Libraries used 5'RACE template switching adding universal primer site and UMIs. TCRdb reprocessed the 5' RACE reads and reports one entry per CDR3 protein, with no DNA. The sample totals about 430,000 distinct CDR3 sequences. The source material was blood T cells: a sorted CD56 or NKG2C T cell subset, CD4+ or CD8+ T cells, or bulk PBMC T cells (not recorded which). This sequence joins TRBV11-3 and TRBJ2-2; lacking DNA, the TRBD2 call made by TCRdb goes unchecked. The sequence derives from a woman aged 45-59 years in good health. CDR3 residues: CASSSLPAGELFF.